This T cell receptor beta chain was observed in a study of a mutant IDH1 vaccine in newly diagnosed glioma (dated by TCRdb to the early 2020s). In terms of the full investigation: Patients were given eight vaccinations, in weeks 1, 3, 5, 7, 11, 15, 19 and 23, which matched visits V03 through V10. Of the 30 to 35 treated patients, 62.5% were male and around 38% were female, and a mean age of roughly 37 years was recorded. Peripheral blood samples were drawn at six visits, namely V03 (baseline), V05, V07, V10, V12 and V13. For exploratory analyses, longitudinal TCRB deep sequencing was carried out in 25 treated patients wherever samples were available. In the chemotherapy-containing groups, vaccination started alongside temozolomide cycles, whereas in patients who had radiotherapy alone it started 4-6 weeks after radiotherapy. Prior to enrollment, standard therapy consisting of radiotherapy alone, temozolomide alone, or radiochemotherapy with temozolomide had been administered to patients, with the combination being received by most patients.

The sample's time point, from its label and the paper: week 23, last vaccination. Each vaccine dose, consisting of 300 ug of a 20-mer mutant IDH1 peptide in Montanide, was administered subcutaneously with topical imiquimod. Newly diagnosed WHO grade 3 or 4 IDH1-mutant astrocytomas showing loss of nuclear ATRX were present in the donors. The samples were drawn from NOA16, a multicentre, single-arm, open-label phase I trial in Germany that tested a mutant IDH1 peptide vaccine in humans for the first time. Genomic DNA for TCRB sequencing was extracted from EDTA blood using the DNeasy Blood and Tissue Kit. Measured from the cysteine to the phenylalanine, the CDR3 is 16 residues long. The CDR3 DNA has 48 bases and is translated from base 1. A word on this clone: Its antigen is unknown. No base quality information exists; no much larger clone differs at one position.

Broad study findings and their caveats: Immune responses induced by the vaccine were seen in approximately 92% of patients across multiple MHC alleles. The authors stated that sample limitations prevented analyses of patient blood samples from being reproduced. No apparent relationship was observed between pseudoprogression and alterations in the top peripheral T cell clonotypes detected by TCRB sequencing. PBMC samples for TCRB deep sequencing were selected based on availability.

The method was the immunoSEQ multiplex PCR assay. The hsTCRB Kit was used according to the manufacturer's protocol to amplify rearranged TCR beta chain sequences. TCRB libraries were sequenced on an Illumina MiSeq. Per the authors' processing: The proprietary platform of the kit vendor was used for demultiplexing, trimming and gene mapping. The table comes from immuneACCESS by way of TCRdb, which keeps in-frame sequences with V and J called. Part of the clones is missing from these tables; in studies checked, under half for an unresolved V gene and the rest for unknown reasons. That table furnishes V, J and clone size, whereas the DNA furnished D and trimming. The sample includes roughly 30,000 clones, with roughly 80% observed a single time. The ten top clones hold 17% of the sample.

The receptor's source is a woman between 25 and 40 years old with glioma. The specimen comprised PBMCs, sampled from a glioma patient whose treatment included an IDH1 peptide vaccine. The rearranged segments are TRBV1 and TRBJ2-3; TRBD2, the table's D call, was not compared with the DNA. TRBV1 is a pseudogene. The DNA sequence is given as TGCACCAGCAGCCAAGATCGGCTAGCGGGGGGTAATACGCAGTATTTT. It encodes CTSSQDRLAGGNTQYF.